The clone carrying this TCR beta chain was counted many times. Its antigen is undetermined. Germline V gives CDR1 LNHDA, CDR2 SQIVND (reference sequence). V lost 5 bases, J lost 1 base, and 8 bases lay in between. The CDR3 contains 13 residues. Amplification of the TCR beta CDR3 regions used RNA transcripts (as template). First-round RT-PCR used HTBI primers; second-round multiplex PCR followed. TCRdb redid the calling of the multiplex PCR reads with MiXCR, one entry per CDR3 protein. The sample contains about 400,000 distinct CDR3 sequences, approximately 20% of which appear only once. The sample is drawn from a study of Graves' ophthalmopathy and Graves' hyperthyroidism. Whole-study results and caveats: Blood contained most expanded thyroid clonotypes exceeding 0.001 frequency.

The sequenced sample consisted of peripheral blood. The clonotype comes from a woman aged 18-29 years with Graves' ophthalmopathy. V is TRBV19 and J is TRBJ2-5; D may be TRBD2 (5 bases). CDR3 sequence reads: CASSRGLQETQYF. Written as DNA, the CDR3 is TGTGCCAGTAGTCGCGGACTCCAAGAGACCCAGTACTTC.